These T cell receptor beta chains were read from a single sample in a study of blood T cell repertoires in COVID-19. Generated by immunoSEQ multiplex PCR, the TCRdb table keeps only in-frame clones and is missing some. The profile shows approximately 70,000 clones, 70% to 85% of them singletons. Material for sequencing was peripheral blood. These receptors were taken from a woman in her sixties or seventies with acute or convalescent COVID-19. Both conserved end residues are part of each CDR3. The D gene is left open where the match is weak. The listing skips clone size in some rows; elsewhere it reads once, few, many or a size class.

V gene	D gene	clone size	J gene	CDR3 protein	CDR3 DNA
TRBV6-1	TRBD1	-	TRBJ2-4	CASREQGAVSKNIQYF	TGTGCCAGCAGGGAACAGGGGGCTGTCTCCAAAAACATTCAGTACTTC
TRBV5-1	-	many	TRBJ2-3	CASSLASGGTDTQYF	TGCGCCAGCAGCTTGGCATCGGGGGGCACAGATACGCAGTATTTT
TRBV6-2/TRBV6-3	TRBD1	once	TRBJ2-7	CASSYRGRDSEQYF	TGTGCCAGCAGTTACAGGGGGCGTGACTCCGAGCAGTACTTC
TRBV6-5	TRBD2	-	TRBJ2-5	CASSLTGGPGETQYF	TGTGCCAGCAGCCTAACGGGAGGGCCGGGGGAGACCCAGTACTTC
TRBV5-4	-	-	TRBJ2-5	CASSAKETQYF	TGTGCCAGCAGCGCGAAAGAGACCCAGTACTTC
TRBV30	TRBD1	-	TRBJ1-4	CAWSVFLDRGDEKLFF	TGTGCCTGGAGTGTGTTCTTGGACAGGGGTGATGAAAAACTGTTTTTT
TRBV5-1	-	-	TRBJ1-1	CASSLDMGRNTEAFF	TGCGCCAGCAGCTTGGATATGGGGCGCAACACTGAAGCTTTCTTT
TRBV7-8	TRBD2	few	TRBJ2-1	CASSPRTSGGAYNEQFF	TGTGCCAGCAGCCCGAGGACGAGCGGGGGAGCCTACAATGAGCAGTTCTTC
TRBV27	TRBD2	-	TRBJ2-5	CASRTGGETQYF	TGTGCCAGCAGAACGGGGGGAGAGACCCAGTACTTC
TRBV6-5	-	-	TRBJ1-2	CASRLQEGGGYTF	TGTGCCAGCAGGCTTCAGGAGGGAGGTGGCTACACCTTC
TRBV9	-	-	TRBJ2-2	CASSLGREVGELFF	TGTGCCAGCAGCCTGGGAAGGGAGGTCGGGGAGCTGTTTTTT
TRBV30	-	few	TRBJ2-7	CACQDREYEQYF	TGTGCCTGTCAGGACAGAGAGTACGAGCAGTACTTC
TRBV30	TRBD2	-	TRBJ2-7	CANPGGTSGFYEQYF	TGTGCGAACCCTGGGGGGACTAGCGGATTCTACGAGCAGTACTTC
TRBV15	-	-	TRBJ2-5	CATSRDAGAWQETQYF	TGTGCCACCAGCAGAGATGCGGGGGCGTGGCAAGAGACCCAGTACTTC
TRBV7-2	TRBD2	-	TRBJ2-1	CASSNSGKGNEQFF	TGTGCCAGCAGCAACAGCGGGAAGGGTAATGAGCAGTTCTTC
TRBV7-9	TRBD1	-	TRBJ2-7	CASSPPGQGWDEQYF	TGTGCCAGCAGCCCTCCGGGACAGGGATGGGACGAGCAGTACTTC
TRBV5-4	TRBD1	-	TRBJ1-2	CASSEGQNYGYTF	TGTGCCAGCAGCGAGGGACAGAACTATGGCTACACCTTC
TRBV3-1/TRBV3-2	-	once	TRBJ2-7	CASSQAWTSAYEQYF	TGTGCCAGCAGCCAAGCGTGGACATCCGCCTACGAGCAGTACTTC
TRBV28	TRBD2	-	TRBJ2-5	CASSLRLGVAGAEETQYF	TGTGCCAGCAGTTTAAGGCTAGGAGTAGCGGGAGCGGAGGAGACCCAGTACTTC
TRBV30	-	-	TRBJ2-2	CAWRHGNGAGELFF	TGTGCCTGGAGGCACGGGAACGGGGCCGGGGAGCTGTTTTTT
TRBV21-1	-	-	TRBJ1-1	CASSKRRTGDNTEAFF	TGTGCCAGCAGCAAAAGGAGGACAGGGGACAACACTGAAGCTTTCTTT
TRBV28	-	-	TRBJ1-5	CASSLSRVQPQHF	TGTGCCAGCAGTTTATCCAGGGTCCAGCCCCAGCATTTT
TRBV7-2	TRBD2	-	TRBJ2-1	CASSLEASGAYNEQFF	TGTGCCAGCAGCTTAGAGGCTAGCGGGGCTTACAATGAGCAGTTCTTC
TRBV5-5	TRBD1	once	TRBJ1-2	CASSLGQGNRGYTF	TGTGCCAGCAGCCTCGGACAGGGGAATAGGGGCTACACCTTC
TRBV7-8	TRBD2	-	TRBJ2-7	CASSPAGLAGSYEQYF	TGTGCCAGCAGCCCAGCCGGGCTAGCGGGTTCCTACGAGCAGTACTTC
TRBV16	TRBD1	-	TRBJ2-7	CASSQSRQGAYEQYF	TGTGCCAGCAGCCAATCGAGGCAGGGGGCGTACGAGCAGTACTTC